Sequencing of this TCR beta chain was carried out in a study of cytomegalovirus exposure and HLA in healthy donors. PCR employed 60 Vbeta and 13 Jbeta primers. Some clones are missing from TCRdb's copy, which holds only in-frame ones; the method was immunoSEQ multiplex PCR. Of 150,000 or so clones listed, 60% to 75% are singletons. The clonotype originates from a man between 18 and 29 years old in good health and CMV-seronegative. Source material: PBMCs.

The CDR3 region is CASSLTPSSGNTIYF. In DNA form, the CDR3 reads TGTGCCAGCAGCTTGACACCCAGCTCTGGAAACACCATATATTTT. This chain joins TRBV11-2 and TRBJ1-3; D gene unclear. CDR1 and CDR2 from the germline V gene are SGHAT and FQNNGV. The CDR3 covers 15 residues. Trimming left V 3 bases short and J 0 bases short, with 9 bases between.